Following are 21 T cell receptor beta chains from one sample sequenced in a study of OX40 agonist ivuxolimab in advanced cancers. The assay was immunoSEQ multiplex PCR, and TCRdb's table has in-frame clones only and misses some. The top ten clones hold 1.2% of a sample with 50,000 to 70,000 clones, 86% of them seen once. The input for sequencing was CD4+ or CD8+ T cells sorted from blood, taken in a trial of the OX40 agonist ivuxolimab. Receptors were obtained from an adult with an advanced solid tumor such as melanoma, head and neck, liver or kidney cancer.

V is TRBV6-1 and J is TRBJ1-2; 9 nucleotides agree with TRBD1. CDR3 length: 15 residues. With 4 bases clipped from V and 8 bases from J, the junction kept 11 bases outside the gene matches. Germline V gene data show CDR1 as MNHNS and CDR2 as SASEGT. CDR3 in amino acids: CASSAAGTGLRGYTF. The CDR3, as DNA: TGTGCCAGCAGTGCCGCCGGGACAGGGCTTCGCGGCTACACCTTC.

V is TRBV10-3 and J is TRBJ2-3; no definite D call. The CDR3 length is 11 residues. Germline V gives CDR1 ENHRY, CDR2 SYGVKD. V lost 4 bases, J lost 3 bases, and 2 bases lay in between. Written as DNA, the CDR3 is TGTGCCATCAGTGCAACAGATACGCAGTATTTT. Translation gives CAISATDTQYF.

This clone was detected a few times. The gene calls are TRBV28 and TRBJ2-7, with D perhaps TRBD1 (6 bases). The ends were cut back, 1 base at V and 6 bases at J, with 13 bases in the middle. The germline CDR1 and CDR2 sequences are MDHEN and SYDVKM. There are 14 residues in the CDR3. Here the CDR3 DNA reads TGTGCCAGCAGTTTATCCCCAGGGGAACGCGAGCAGTACTTC. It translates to CASSLSPGEREQYF. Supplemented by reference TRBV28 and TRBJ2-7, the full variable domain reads DVKVTQSSRYLVKRTGEKVFLECVQDMDHENMFWYRQDPGLGLRLIYFSYDVKMKEKGDIPEGYSVSREKKERFSLILESASTNQTSMYLCASSLSPGEREQYFGPGTRLTVT.

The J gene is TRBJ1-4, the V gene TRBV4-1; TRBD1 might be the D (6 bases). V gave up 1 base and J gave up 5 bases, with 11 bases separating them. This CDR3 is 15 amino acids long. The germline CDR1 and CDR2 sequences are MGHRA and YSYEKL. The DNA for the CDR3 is TGCGCCAGCAGCCAAGCCGAGGGGGGGAATGAAAAACTGTTTTTT. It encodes CASSQAEGGNEKLFF.

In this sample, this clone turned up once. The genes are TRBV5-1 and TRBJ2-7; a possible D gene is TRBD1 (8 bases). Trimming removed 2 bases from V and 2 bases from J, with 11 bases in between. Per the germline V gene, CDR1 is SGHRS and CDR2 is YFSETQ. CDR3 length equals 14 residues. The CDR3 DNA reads TGCGCCAGCAGCTTACAGGGGGGGACCTACGAGCAGTACTTC. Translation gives CASSLQGGTYEQYF.

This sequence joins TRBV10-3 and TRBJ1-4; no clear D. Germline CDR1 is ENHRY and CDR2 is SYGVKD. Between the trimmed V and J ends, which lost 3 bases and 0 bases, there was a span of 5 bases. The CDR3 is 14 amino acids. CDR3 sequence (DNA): TGTGCCATCAGTGATGTAGCAACTAATGAAAAACTGTTTTTT. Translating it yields CAISDVATNEKLFF.

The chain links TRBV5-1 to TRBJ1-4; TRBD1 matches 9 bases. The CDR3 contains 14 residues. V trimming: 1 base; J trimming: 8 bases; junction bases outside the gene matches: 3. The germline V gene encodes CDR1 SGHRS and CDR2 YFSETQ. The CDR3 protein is CASSLTGGGEKLFF. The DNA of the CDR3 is TGCGCCAGCAGCTTGACAGGGGGCGGAGAAAAACTGTTTTTT.

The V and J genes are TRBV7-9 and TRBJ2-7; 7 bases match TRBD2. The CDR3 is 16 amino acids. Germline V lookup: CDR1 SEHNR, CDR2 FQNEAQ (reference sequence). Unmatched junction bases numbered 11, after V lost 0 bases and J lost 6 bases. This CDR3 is CASSLAMGGSLGEQYF. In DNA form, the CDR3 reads TGTGCCAGCAGCTTAGCGATGGGCGGGAGTTTAGGCGAGCAGTACTTC.

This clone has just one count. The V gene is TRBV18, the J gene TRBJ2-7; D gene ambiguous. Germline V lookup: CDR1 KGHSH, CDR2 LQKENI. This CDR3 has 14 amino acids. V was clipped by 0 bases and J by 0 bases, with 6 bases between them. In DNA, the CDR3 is TGTGCCAGCTCACCACCTTACGCCTCCTACGAGCAGTACTTC. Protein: CASSPPYASYEQYF.

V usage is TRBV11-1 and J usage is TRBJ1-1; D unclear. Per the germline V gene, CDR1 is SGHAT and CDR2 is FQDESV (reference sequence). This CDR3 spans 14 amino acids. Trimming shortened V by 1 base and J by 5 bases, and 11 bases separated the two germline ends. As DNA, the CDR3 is TGTGCCAGCAGCTTAGGCAGGACGGGGACTGAAGCTTTCTTT. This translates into CASSLGRTGTEAFF.

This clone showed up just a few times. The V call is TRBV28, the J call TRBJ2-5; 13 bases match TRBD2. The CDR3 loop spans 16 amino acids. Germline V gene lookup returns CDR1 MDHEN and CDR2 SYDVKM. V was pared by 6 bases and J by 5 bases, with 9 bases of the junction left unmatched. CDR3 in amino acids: CASRQAGTSGMETQYF. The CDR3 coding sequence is TGTGCCAGCAGGCAAGCCGGGACTAGCGGGATGGAGACCCAGTACTTC. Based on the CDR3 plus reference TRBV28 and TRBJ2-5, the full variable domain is DVKVTQSSRYLVKRTGEKVFLECVQDMDHENMFWYRQDPGLGLRLIYFSYDVKMKEKGDIPEGYSVSREKKERFSLILESASTNQTSMYLCASRQAGTSGMETQYFGPGTRLLVL.

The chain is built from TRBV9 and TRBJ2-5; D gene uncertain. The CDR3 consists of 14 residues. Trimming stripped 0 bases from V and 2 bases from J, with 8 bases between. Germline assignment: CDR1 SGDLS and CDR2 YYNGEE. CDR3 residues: CASSVGSLQETQYF. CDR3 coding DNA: TGTGCCAGCAGCGTAGGATCGTTACAAGAGACCCAGTACTTC.

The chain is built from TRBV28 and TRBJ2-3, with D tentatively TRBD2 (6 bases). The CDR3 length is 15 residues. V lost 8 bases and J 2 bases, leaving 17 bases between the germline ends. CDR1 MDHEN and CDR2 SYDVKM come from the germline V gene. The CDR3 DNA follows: TGTGCCAGCCCTCCGGGGGAGACACTCACAGATACGCAGTATTTT. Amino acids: CASPPGETLTDTQYF.

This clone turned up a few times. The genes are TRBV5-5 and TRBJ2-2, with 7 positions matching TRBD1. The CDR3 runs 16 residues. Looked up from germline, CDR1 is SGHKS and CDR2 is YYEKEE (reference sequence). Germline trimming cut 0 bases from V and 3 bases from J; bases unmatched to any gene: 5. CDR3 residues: CASSLVQGFHTGELFF. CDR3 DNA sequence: TGTGCCAGCAGCTTGGTACAGGGGTTCCACACCGGGGAGCTGTTTTTT.

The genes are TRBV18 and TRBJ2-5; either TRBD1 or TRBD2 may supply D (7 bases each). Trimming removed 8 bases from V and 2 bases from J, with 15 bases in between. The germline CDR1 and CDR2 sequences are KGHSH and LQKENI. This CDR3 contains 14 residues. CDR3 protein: CASSGTALQETQYF. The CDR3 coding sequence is TGTGCCAGCAGCGGGACAGCCCTTCAAGAGACCCAGTACTTC. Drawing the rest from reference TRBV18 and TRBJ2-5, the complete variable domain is NAGVMQNPRHLVRRRGQEARLRCSPMKGHSHVYWYRQLPEEGLKFMVYLQKENIIDESGMPKERFSAEFPKEGPSILRIQQVVRGDSAAYFCASSGTALQETQYFGPGTRLLVL.

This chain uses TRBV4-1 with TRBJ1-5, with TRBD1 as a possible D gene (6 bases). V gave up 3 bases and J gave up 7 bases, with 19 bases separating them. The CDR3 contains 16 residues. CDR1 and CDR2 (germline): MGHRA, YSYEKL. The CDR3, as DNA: TGCGCCAGCAGCCATGACCGGGGGGGGGCTGGCCAGCCCCAGCATTTT. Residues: CASSHDRGGAGQPQHF.

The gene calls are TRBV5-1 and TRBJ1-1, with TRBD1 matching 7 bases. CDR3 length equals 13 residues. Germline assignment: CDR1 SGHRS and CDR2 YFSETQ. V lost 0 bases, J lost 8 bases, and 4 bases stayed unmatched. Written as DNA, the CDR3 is TGCGCCAGCAGCTTGGGACAGGGCGGGGAAGCTTTCTTT. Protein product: CASSLGQGGEAFF.

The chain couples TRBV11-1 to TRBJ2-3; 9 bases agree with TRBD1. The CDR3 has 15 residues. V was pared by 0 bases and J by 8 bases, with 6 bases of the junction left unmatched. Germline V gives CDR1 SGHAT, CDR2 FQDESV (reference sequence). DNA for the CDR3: TGTGCCAGCAGCTTAGCGGGACAGGGTGTCGGTACGCAGTATTTT. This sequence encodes CASSLAGQGVGTQYF.

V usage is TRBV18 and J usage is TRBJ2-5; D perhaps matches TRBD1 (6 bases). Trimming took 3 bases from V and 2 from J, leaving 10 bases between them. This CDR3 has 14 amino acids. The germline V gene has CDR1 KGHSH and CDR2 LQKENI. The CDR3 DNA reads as TGTGCCAGCTCACCCGGACAGTTACAAGAGACCCAGTACTTC. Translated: CASSPGQLQETQYF.

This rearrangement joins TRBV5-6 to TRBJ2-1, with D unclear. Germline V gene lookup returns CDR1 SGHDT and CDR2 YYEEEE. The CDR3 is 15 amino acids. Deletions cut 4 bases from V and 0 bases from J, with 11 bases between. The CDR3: CASSRFRSSYNEQFF. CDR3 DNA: TGTGCCAGCAGCCGATTTCGAAGCTCCTACAATGAGCAGTTCTTC.

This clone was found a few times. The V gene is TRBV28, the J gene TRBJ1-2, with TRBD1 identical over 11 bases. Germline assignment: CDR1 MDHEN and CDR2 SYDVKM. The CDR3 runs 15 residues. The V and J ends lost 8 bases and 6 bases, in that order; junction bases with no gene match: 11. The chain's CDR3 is CASGGQGDLPDGYTF. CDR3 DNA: TGTGCCAGCGGGGGACAGGGGGACCTACCCGATGGCTACACCTTC.